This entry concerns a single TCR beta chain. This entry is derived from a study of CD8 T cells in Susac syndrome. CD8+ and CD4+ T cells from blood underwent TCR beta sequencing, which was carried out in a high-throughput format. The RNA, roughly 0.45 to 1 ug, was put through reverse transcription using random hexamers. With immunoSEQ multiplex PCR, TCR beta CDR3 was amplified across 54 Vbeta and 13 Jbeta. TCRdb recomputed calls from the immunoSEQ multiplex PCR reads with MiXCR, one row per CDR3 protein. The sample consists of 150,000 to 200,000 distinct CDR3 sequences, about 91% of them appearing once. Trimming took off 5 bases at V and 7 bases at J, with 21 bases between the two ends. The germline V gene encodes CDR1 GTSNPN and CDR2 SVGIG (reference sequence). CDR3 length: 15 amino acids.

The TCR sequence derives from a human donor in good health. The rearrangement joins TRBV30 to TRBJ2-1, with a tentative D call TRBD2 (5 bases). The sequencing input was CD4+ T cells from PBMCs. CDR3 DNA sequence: TGTGCCTGGGGCGGGCTAGAATCCCTCTTGAATGAGCAGTTCTTC. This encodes CAWGGLESLLNEQFF.